This T cell receptor beta chain is drawn from a study of control samples from healthy donors and cancer patients. Libraries were prepared by immunoSEQ multiplex PCR; TCRdb keeps only in-frame clonotypes and omits some of them. The data hold around 130,000 clones, with nearly 90% observed a single time. V gave up 3 bases and J gave up 0 bases; unmatched junction bases: 5. This CDR3 has 16 residues. CDR1 and CDR2 from the germline V gene are MDHEN and SYDVKM. The chain recombines TRBV28 with TRBJ1-5, with 7 bases fitting TRBD1. Sequencing input: PBMCs. The origin of this receptor is a man in his fifties or sixties with head and neck cancer. The CDR3 DNA follows: TGTGCCAGCAGTTTGGACAGGCGGTATAGCAATCAGCCCCAGCATTTT. The encoded protein is CASSLDRRYSNQPQHF.